The sequence of this T cell receptor beta chain was determined in a study of cytomegalovirus exposure and HLA in healthy donors. For the study at large: Roughly 179 million T cells yielded 90 million to 130 million unique TCR beta sequences, as an earlier analysis found. Whole-study findings and limits: Association of a missense DCLRE1C variant with TCR beta V- and J-gene trimming was reported in a later analysis.

As for this clone: What it binds is not known.

V lost 5 bases and J lost 5, with 18 bases in between. This CDR3 has 15 amino acids. Germline CDR1 is MNHEY and CDR2 is SMNVEV (reference sequence). In the PCR, 60 Vbeta and 13 Jbeta primers were used. Repertoires were generated with immunoSEQ multiplex PCR, while TCRdb's copy carries only in-frame clones and drops some. The sample contains over 150,000 clones, 77% of which appear only once. The sample consisted of PBMCs. V is TRBV27 and J is TRBJ1-1; D unclear. The TCR comes from a woman between 25 and 40 years old in good health and CMV-seropositive. The CDR3 here is CASSALRSGGTEAFF. CDR3 bases: TGTGCCAGCAGTGCCCTTCGCAGTGGCGGAACTGAAGCTTTCTTT.